Listed here are 32 T cell receptor beta chains from one sample, sequenced in a study of blood T cell repertoires in COVID-19. TCRdb's table, derived via immunoSEQ multiplex PCR, lists solely in-frame clones and lacks some. The data contain 250,000 or so clones, about 90% of them singletons. The sample taken for sequencing was PBMCs or T cells enriched from blood (not recorded which). These receptors were collected from a woman aged 25 to 45 who had been exposed to COVID-19.

This rearrangement joins TRBV7-8 to TRBJ2-3, with 8 nucleotides matching TRBD1. This CDR3 has 14 amino acids. Germline CDR1 and CDR2: SGHVS and FQNEAQ. V shed 5 bases, J shed 3 bases, and the junction held 4 bases outside the gene matches. Here the CDR3 DNA reads TGTGCCAGCAGCCAACGACAGGGGACAGATACGCAGTATTTT. This translates into CASSQRQGTDTQYF. The whole variable domain, remainder taken from reference TRBV7-8 and TRBJ2-3, is GAGVSQSPRYKVAKRGQDVALRCDPISGHVSLFWYQQALGQGPEFLTYFQNEAQLDKSGLPSDRFFAERPEGSVSTLKIQRTQQEDSAVYLCASSQRQGTDTQYFGPGTRLTVL.

CDR3 DNA sequence: TGTGCCAGCAGCTTAGGAGGGGGCAGGAAGCCCCAGCATTTT. Amino acids: CASSLGGGRKPQHF. This chain connects TRBV7-2 to TRBJ1-5, with 7 positions matching TRBD1. Germline CDR1 reads SGHTA; CDR2 reads FQGNSA. The trim removed 1 base at V and 8 bases at J, leaving 5 bases unmatched. The CDR3 consists of 14 residues.

The CDR3 DNA is TGCAGCGTGGGACAGGGAATCAATCAGCCCCAGCATTTT. Translating it yields CSVGQGINQPQHF. The chain uses TRBV29-1 and TRBJ1-5; 9 nucleotides match TRBD1. After removal of 6 bases from V and 3 bases from J, the junction contained 3 bases not matched to a gene. The CDR3 spans 13 residues. Germline CDR1 SQVTM, CDR2 ANQGSEA.

This clone has only one observation. The chain carries TRBV5-1 and TRBJ1-1; no definite D call. V was cut by 5 bases and J by 1 base, with 15 bases left in between. Germline V gene data show CDR1 as SGHRS and CDR2 as YFSETQ. This CDR3 is built from 15 residues. The CDR3 loop reads CASRTSLGRNTEAFF. CDR3 DNA sequence: TGCGCCAGCAGGACCTCGCTAGGGAGGAACACTGAAGCTTTCTTT.

CDR3 sequence (DNA): TGTGCCACCAGTGACTACGACAGACACGGCTACACCTTC. It encodes CATSDYDRHGYTF. The chain couples TRBV24-1 to TRBJ1-2, with D perhaps TRBD1 (5 bases). The germline V gene has CDR1 KGHDR and CDR2 SFDVKD. CDR3 length: 13 residues. Trimming left V 4 bases short and J 8 bases short, with 13 bases between.

The genes are TRBV10-2 and TRBJ2-7; D gene ambiguous. The CDR3 spans 11 residues. The germline V gene has CDR1 WSHSY and CDR2 SAAADI. Trimming pared 10 bases from V and 3 bases from J, leaving 10 bases between. The CDR3 coding sequence is TGCGCCACCAGGATCAGCTACGAGCAGTACTTC. Amino acid sequence: CATRISYEQYF.

This rearrangement joins TRBV12-5 to TRBJ2-2; 7 bases line up with TRBD1. The trim removed 5 bases at V and 0 bases at J, leaving 3 bases unmatched. This CDR3 has 15 amino acids. Per germline, CDR1 LGHNT and CDR2 FRNRAP. The CDR3 nucleotides are TGTGCTAGTGGTAGGGGGCGGCCGAACACCGGGGAGCTGTTTTTT. Protein: CASGRGRPNTGELFF.

V is TRBV2 and J is TRBJ1-6, with D tentatively TRBD1 (5 bases). V lost 2 bases, J lost 10 bases, and 12 bases lay in between. CDR3 length equals 14 residues. Germline CDR1 and CDR2: SNHLY and FYNNEI. The CDR3 coding sequence is TGTGCCAGCAGTGAAAGGCAGGGAGGATCACCCCTCCACTTT. Residues: CASSERQGGSPLHF.

The CDR3 here is CASSQDRGAGGETQYF. As DNA, the CDR3 is TGTGCCAGCAGCCAAGATAGGGGCGCCGGAGGGGAGACCCAGTACTTC. The chain links TRBV4-2 to TRBJ2-5; a weak D match, TRBD2 (6 bases). The CDR3 runs 16 residues. Trimming removed 0 bases from V and 5 bases from J, with 16 bases in between. CDR1 is LGHNA, CDR2 YNFKEQ, per germline.

This clone was counted a single time. The chain couples TRBV5-1 to TRBJ2-5, with 10 bases matching TRBD2. The V gene's germline CDR1 is SGHRS and CDR2 YFSETQ. CDR3 length equals 16 residues. J lost 5 bases, V lost 0 bases, and 7 bases had no gene match. The CDR3 nucleotides are TGCGCCAGCAGCTTGGGAGCTAGCGGGAGTTGGGAGACCCAGTACTTC. Its translation: CASSLGASGSWETQYF.

The chain links TRBV19 to TRBJ2-1, with D maybe TRBD2 (5 bases). The CDR3 extends over 12 amino acids. Germline V CDR1 and CDR2: LNHDA, SQIVND (reference sequence). The V gene lost 7 bases and the J gene lost 8 bases, with 12 bases spanning the gap. CDR3 loop: CASNSGRYEQFF. The DNA for the CDR3 is TGTGCCAGTAACTCGGGAAGGTATGAGCAGTTCTTC. Filled out from reference TRBV19 and TRBJ2-1, the complete variable domain reads DGGITQSPKYLFRKEGQNVTLSCEQNLNHDAMYWYRQDPGQGLRLIYYSQIVNDFQKGDIAEGYSVSREKKESFPLTVTSAQKNPTAFYLCASNSGRYEQFFGPGTRLTVL.

This clone was detected once. The chain links TRBV6-5 to TRBJ2-7, with 8 bases aligning to TRBD2. V lost 7 bases, J lost 6 bases, and 11 bases stayed unmatched. The germline CDR1 and CDR2 sequences are MNHEY and SVGAGI. This CDR3 has 14 amino acids. The CDR3 loop reads CASTPLAAAGEQYF. The DNA for the CDR3 is TGTGCCAGCACACCACTAGCGGCAGCGGGCGAGCAGTACTTC.

The rearrangement joins TRBV12-3 or TRBV12-4 to TRBJ2-7, with 8 bases that match TRBD2. V gave up 6 bases and J gave up 3 bases; unmatched junction bases: 4. The CDR3 extends over 13 amino acids. The CDR3 protein is CASRTGTSYEQYF. In DNA, the CDR3 is TGTGCCAGCAGGACCGGGACTAGCTACGAGCAGTACTTC.

The V and J genes are TRBV11-2 and TRBJ1-2; TRBD1 aligns across 9 bases. Germline CDR1 is SGHAT and CDR2 is FQNNGV. V lost 5 bases, J lost 4 bases, and 2 bases stayed unmatched. The CDR3 loop spans 13 amino acids. CDR3 region: CASSPTGGYGYTF. Here the CDR3 DNA reads TGTGCCAGCAGCCCGACAGGGGGCTATGGCTACACCTTC.

V is TRBV3-1 (or the pseudogene TRBV3-2) and J is TRBJ2-1; TRBD2 matches at 8 bases. Germline V gene data show CDR1 as LGHDT and CDR2 as YNNKEL (reference sequence). CDR3 length: 15 residues. V shed 1 base and J 4 bases; nucleotides not matched to a gene: 3. CDR3 nucleotide sequence: TGTGCCAGCAGCCAAGGATCTAGCGGGTACAATGAGCAGTTCTTC. This gives the protein CASSQGSSGYNEQFF.

The V gene is TRBV7-2, the J gene TRBJ2-7; D is possibly TRBD2 (7 bases). There are 15 residues in the CDR3. V was cut by 5 bases and J by 4 bases, with 18 bases left in between. The germline V gene encodes CDR1 SGHTA and CDR2 FQGNSA. The CDR3 DNA reads TGTGCCAGCAGCCAGTGGGGGAGGGGGGTATACGAGCAGTACTTC. Translated: CASSQWGRGVYEQYF.

The chain employs TRBV4-1 and TRBJ2-1; TRBD2 agrees at 12 bases. This CDR3 spans 15 amino acids. CDR1 is MGHRA, CDR2 YSYEKL, per germline. Unmatched junction bases numbered 4, after V lost 4 bases and J lost 6 bases. The CDR3 bases are TGCGCCAGCAGCCTTTGGACTAGCGGGGTCAATGAGCAGTTCTTC. Its translation: CASSLWTSGVNEQFF.

Only a few counts were recorded for this clone. The chain couples TRBV18 to TRBJ1-5, with 12 bases aligning to TRBD1. V dropped 4 bases and J dropped 7; count of bases not matched to a gene: 5. The CDR3 length is 15 residues. CDR1 is KGHSH, CDR2 LQKENI, per germline. The CDR3 DNA follows: TGTGCCAGCTCACACCGGGACAGGGGGCTCCAGCCCCAGCATTTT. Translation: CASSHRDRGLQPQHF.

This chain connects TRBV2 to TRBJ2-1; no definite D call. CDR3 size: 11 residues. Germline-derived CDR1 and CDR2 are SNHLY and FYNNEI. V lost 6 bases and J 6 bases, leaving 6 bases between the germline ends. The CDR3 here is CASRRGNEQFF. The CDR3 bases are TGTGCCAGCAGAAGAGGCAATGAGCAGTTCTTC.

This chain connects TRBV27 to TRBJ1-1; 7 bases match TRBD1. Germline loops: CDR1 MNHEY, CDR2 SMNVEV (reference sequence). The CDR3 has 14 amino acids. V gave up 6 bases and J gave up 1 base; unmatched junction bases: 5. The CDR3 loop reads CASSGTVQNTEAFF. For the CDR3, the DNA is TGTGCCAGCAGCGGGACAGTTCAGAACACTGAAGCTTTCTTT.

A single count supports this clone. The chain links TRBV7-2 to TRBJ2-2; a weak D match, TRBD1 (6 bases). CDR1 and CDR2 (germline): SGHTA, FQGNSA. V was pared by 1 base and J by 5 bases, with 14 bases between. This CDR3 region has 16 residues. The CDR3 DNA follows: TGTGCCAGCAGCTTAGGATACAGGGTGGAGACCGGGGAGCTGTTTTTT. Protein product: CASSLGYRVETGELFF.

The V gene is TRBV5-6, the J gene TRBJ2-1; 8 nucleotides align to TRBD2. Germline V gene lookup returns CDR1 SGHDT and CDR2 YYEEEE. CDR3 length: 15 amino acids. With 0 bases clipped from V and 6 bases from J, the junction kept 5 bases outside the gene matches. DNA for the CDR3: TGTGCCAGCAGCTTGGCGCTAGCGGGCTCCAATGAGCAGTTCTTC. Encoded protein: CASSLALAGSNEQFF.

This chain links TRBV4-1 with TRBJ2-5; maybe TRBD1 (5 bases). The CDR3 is made up of 17 amino acids. Germline CDR1 is MGHRA and CDR2 is YSYEKL. With 0 bases removed from V and 3 bases from J, the gap between germline ends came to 17 bases. The CDR3, as DNA: TGCGCCAGCAGCCAAGATCTCGCGGCAGGGAATGAAGAGACCCAGTACTTC. Residues: CASSQDLAAGNEETQYF.

This rearrangement joins TRBV30 to TRBJ2-7; 10 nucleotides agree with TRBD1. Per the germline V gene, CDR1 is GTSNPN and CDR2 is SVGIG (reference sequence). Losses at the gene ends were 2 bases for V and 3 bases for J; bases not matched to a gene: 7. This CDR3 contains 15 residues. CDR3 amino acids: CAWSRLGTGDYEQYF. DNA of the CDR3: TGTGCCTGGAGTAGGTTAGGGACAGGGGACTACGAGCAGTACTTC.

This chain connects TRBV9 to TRBJ2-5; 10 nucleotides agree with TRBD2. The germline gives CDR1 SGDLS, CDR2 YYNGEE. The CDR3 spans 16 residues. The trim removed 0 bases at V and 0 bases at J, leaving 2 bases unmatched. CDR3 sequence reads: CASSVGLAGYQETQYF. The CDR3 bases are TGTGCCAGCAGCGTAGGACTAGCGGGCTACCAAGAGACCCAGTACTTC. Full variable domain (remainder filled in from reference TRBV9 and TRBJ2-5): DSGVTQTPKHLITATGQRVTLRCSPRSGDLSVYWYQQSLDQGLQFLIQYYNGEERAKGNILERFSAQQFPDLHSELNLSSLELGDSALYFCASSVGLAGYQETQYFGPGTRLLVL.

The chain couples TRBV12-3 or TRBV12-4 to TRBJ2-1, with D possibly TRBD1 on 6 matching bases. This CDR3 has 12 residues. V lost 6 bases to trimming and J lost 9 bases, with 12 bases between them. This CDR3 is CASSLFRGEQFF. As DNA, the CDR3 is TGTGCCAGCAGCCTTTTCAGGGGTGAGCAGTTCTTC.

On this clone: The same CDR3 can be traced to other DNA sequences in this sample. The V and J genes are TRBV5-1 and TRBJ2-2; 14 nucleotides match TRBD2. The J segment lost 3 bases and the V segment lost 4 bases, leaving 8 bases of the junction unmatched. In germline, CDR1 is SGHRS, CDR2 YFSETQ. CDR3 length: 18 amino acids. The CDR3 loop reads CASSLRLAGGPDTGELFF. Written as DNA, the CDR3 is TGCGCCAGCAGCCTAAGACTAGCGGGAGGGCCGGACACCGGGGAGCTGTTTTTT.

The rearrangement links TRBV27 to TRBJ2-1; the match to TRBD2 covers 9 bases. Germline CDR1 is MNHEY and CDR2 is SMNVEV (reference sequence). Trimming took 7 bases from V and 6 from J; bases not matched to a gene: 10. The CDR3 loop spans 15 amino acids. Here the CDR3 DNA reads TGTGCCAGCACGCTAGGGGTTAGCGGGAGCAATGAGCAGTTCTTC. Protein sequence: CASTLGVSGSNEQFF.

This chain links TRBV19 with TRBJ2-7; D perhaps matches TRBD2 (5 bases). The germline CDR1 and CDR2 sequences are LNHDA and SQIVND (reference sequence). V lost 5 bases and J 2 bases, leaving 10 bases between the germline ends. The CDR3 is made up of 13 amino acids. The CDR3 DNA follows: TGTGCCAGTAGTCTCGCTAGCCCCTACGAGCAGTACTTC. Its translation is CASSLASPYEQYF.

The V and J genes are TRBV9 and TRBJ2-7; a weak D match, TRBD1 (6 bases). The CDR3 spans 15 residues. Germline CDR1 reads SGDLS; CDR2 reads YYNGEE. Trimming took off 0 bases at V and 2 bases at J, with 12 bases between the two ends. The CDR3 here is CASSVGAQGPYEQYF. DNA for the CDR3: TGTGCCAGCAGCGTAGGCGCACAGGGACCCTACGAGCAGTACTTC.

This clone was detected only once. V is TRBV18 and J is TRBJ2-3, with 10 positions matching TRBD2. Trimming took 3 bases from V and 1 from J; bases not matched to a gene: 1. Germline V CDR1 and CDR2: KGHSH, LQKENI. This CDR3 region has 15 residues. The CDR3 bases are TGTGCCAGCTCACCCGGACTAGCGGGCACAGATACGCAGTATTTT. As protein: CASSPGLAGTDTQYF.

This sequence joins TRBV5-1 and TRBJ1-5; 7 bases match TRBD1. With 0 bases clipped from V and 6 bases from J, the junction kept 3 bases outside the gene matches. This CDR3 is 14 amino acids long. Germline V CDR1 and CDR2: SGHRS, YFSETQ. The CDR3 reads CASSLVGGSQPQHF. The CDR3 DNA reads as TGCGCCAGCAGCTTGGTAGGGGGCAGTCAGCCCCAGCATTTT.